Included here is one T cell receptor (beta chain) sequence, with context. The CDR3 totals 21 residues. This record belongs to a study of cytomegalovirus exposure and HLA in healthy donors. 13 Jbeta primers and 60 Vbeta primers were used for the PCR. The method was immunoSEQ multiplex PCR; TCRdb's version includes in-frame clones alone and lacks a portion of them. The table shows roughly 150,000 clones, with roughly 82% occurring only once. Sequencing input: PBMCs. The chain employs TRBV21-1 and TRBJ1-4; TRBD1 reflects the table's D call only, with no check against the DNA. TRBV21-1 is described as a pseudogene. The clonotype comes from a woman aged 50 to 60 in good health and CMV-seropositive. The CDR3 spells CASSKVDRAHLPCATNEKLFF. CDR3 sequence (DNA): TGTGCCAGCAGCAAAGTAGACAGGGCCCACCTACCCTGTGCAACTAATGAAAAACTGTTTTTT.